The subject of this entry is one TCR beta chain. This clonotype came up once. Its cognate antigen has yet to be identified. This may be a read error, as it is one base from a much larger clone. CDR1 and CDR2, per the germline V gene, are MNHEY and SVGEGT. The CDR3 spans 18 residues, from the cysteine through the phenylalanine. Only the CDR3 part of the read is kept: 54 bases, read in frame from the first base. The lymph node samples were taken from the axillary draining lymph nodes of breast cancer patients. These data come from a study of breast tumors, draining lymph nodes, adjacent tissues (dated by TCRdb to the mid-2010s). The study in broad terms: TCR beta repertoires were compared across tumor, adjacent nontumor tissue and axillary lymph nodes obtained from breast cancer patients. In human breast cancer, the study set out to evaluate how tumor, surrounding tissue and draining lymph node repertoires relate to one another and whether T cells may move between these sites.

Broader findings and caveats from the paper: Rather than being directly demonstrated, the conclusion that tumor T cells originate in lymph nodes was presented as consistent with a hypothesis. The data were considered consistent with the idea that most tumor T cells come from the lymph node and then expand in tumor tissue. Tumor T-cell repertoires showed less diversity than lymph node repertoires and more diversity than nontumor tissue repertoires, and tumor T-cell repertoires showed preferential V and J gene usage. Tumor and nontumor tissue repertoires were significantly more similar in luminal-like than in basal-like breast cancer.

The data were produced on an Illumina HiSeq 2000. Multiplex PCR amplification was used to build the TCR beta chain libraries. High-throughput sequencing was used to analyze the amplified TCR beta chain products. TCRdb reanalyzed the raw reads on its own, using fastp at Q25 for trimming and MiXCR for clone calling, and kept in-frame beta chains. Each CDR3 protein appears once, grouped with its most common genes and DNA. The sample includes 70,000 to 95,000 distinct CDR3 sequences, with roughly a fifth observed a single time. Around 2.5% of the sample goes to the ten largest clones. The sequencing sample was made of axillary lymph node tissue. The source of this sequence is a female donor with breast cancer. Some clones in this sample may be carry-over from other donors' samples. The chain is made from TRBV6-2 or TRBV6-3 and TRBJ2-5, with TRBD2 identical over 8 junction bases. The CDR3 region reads CASSYTRLARISQGTQYF. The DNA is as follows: TGTGCCAGCAGTTACACCCGACTAGCGCGAATTTCCCAAGGGACCCAGTACTTC.